This TCR beta chain was found in a study of blood T cell repertoires in COVID-19. The wider study: Sources were T cells, B-cell-depleted T cells, or PBMCs; the material itself was cDNA or gDNA.

Sequencing used immunoSEQ multiplex PCR; TCRdb keeps in-frame clones, though not all of them. The sample lists tens of thousands of clones; roughly 88% were seen once. The specimen was peripheral blood. The TCR originated in an elderly woman with COVID-19, enrolled during active disease.

CDR3 sequence: CASSQTGVGNTIYF. The CDR3 DNA reads TGTGCCAGCAGTCAGACAGGGGTCGGAAACACCATATATTTT. The chain carries TRBV6-6 and TRBJ1-3, with TRBD1 matching over 8 bases. CDR1 and CDR2 (germline): MNHNY, SVGAGI (reference sequence). Trimming removed 5 bases from V and 4 bases from J; junction bases left unmatched: 4. The CDR3 runs 14 residues.